A selection of T cell receptor beta chains follows, all from one sample in a study of blood T cell repertoires in COVID-19. Only in-frame clones appear in the TCRdb table, and some are missing; sequencing was by immunoSEQ multiplex PCR. This sample has about 160,000 clones, with 80% to 90% found just once. Sequenced material: peripheral blood. These receptor sequences come from a human donor in a cohort sampled during active COVID-19. The conserved cysteine and the conserved F or W are not part of the CDR3 here.

J	V	CDR3
TRBJ1-2	TRBV19	ASSRRAGQGGNYGYT
TRBJ1-1	TRBV5-1	ASSLVLGGNTEAF
TRBJ1-1	TRBV7-8	ASRDRAVRAF
TRBJ2-3	TRBV9	ASSVGEYTDTQY
TRBJ2-3	TRBV12-5	ASGLDRQGAPDTQY
TRBJ2-2	TRBV9	ASSPTGTDTGELF
TRBJ1-6	TRBV27	ASSFRGSSPLH
TRBJ1-1	TRBV5-1	ASSKSQGLLVTEAF
TRBJ2-3	TRBV28	ASSLTDSGGASTDTQY
TRBJ2-1	TRBV15	ATSRGDEQF
TRBJ2-3	TRBV4-3	ASSQESGPQGTQY
TRBJ1-4	TRBV5-6	ASNRGWENEKLF
TRBJ1-4	TRBV19	ASSTQVNEKLF